This T cell receptor (beta chain) derives from a study of identical twins. TCRdb independently ran MiXCR on the 5' RACE reads; one entry per CDR3 protein. The repertoire holds roughly 690,000 distinct CDR3 sequences, with 21% as singletons. The study, taken as a whole, reports: Part of the zero-insertion signal could reflect confounding by invariant MAIT and iNKT cells. Models predicted less out-of-frame TCR alpha sharing in monozygotic twins than was found.

There are many counts of this clonotype. Antigen specificity is unknown. The CDR3 is made up of 18 amino acids. The V and J ends lost 0 bases and 5 bases, in that order; junction bases with no gene match: 14. The germline CDR1 and CDR2 sequences are SGHDT and YYEEEE. The sample was also reused in another study, on T cells expressing NK-cell markers.

Sequencing was done on a sample of PBMCs. This chain connects TRBV5-6 to TRBJ2-1, with 7 positions matching TRBD2. This clonotype was obtained from a woman aged 18 to 35 in good health. The CDR3 loop reads CASSLVWTSQTRNNEQFF. The DNA of the CDR3 is TGTGCCAGCAGCTTGGTCTGGACTAGTCAAACCCGAAACAATGAGCAGTTCTTC.